A selection of T cell receptor beta chains follows, all from one sample in a study of blood T cell repertoires in COVID-19. Only in-frame clones appear in the TCRdb table, and some are missing; sequencing was by immunoSEQ multiplex PCR. The sample records about 18,000 clones, about four fifths being singletons. The sample consisted of peripheral blood. The receptor source for this set is a man older than 75 with acute or convalescent COVID-19. Each CDR3 is given with its conserved first and last residue. Each record gives: clone size, D gene, J gene, V gene, CDR3 DNA, CDR3 protein. The D gene is left open where the match is weak. A clone size is listed for some rows: how often the clone was seen (once, few, many), or a class if it is expanded.

>.|.|TRBJ1-1|TRBV5-4
TGTGCCAGCAGCTCCCCCAAGGAGGGTAACACTGAAGCTTTCTTT
CASSSPKEGNTEAFF
>.|TRBD1|TRBJ1-1|TRBV19
TGTGCCAGTAGTTTCACAGGGGGCATCACTGAAGCTTTCTTT
CASSFTGGITEAFF
>.|.|TRBJ2-7|TRBV5-6
TGTGCCAGCAGCTTCCTTCGTGGACACCTAACCTACGAGCAGTACTTC
CASSFLRGHLTYEQYF
>.|.|TRBJ1-1|TRBV6-5
TGTGCCAGCAGTTACTCGGGATCGGCGGCGGGCACTGAAGCTTTCTTT
CASSYSGSAAGTEAFF
>once|TRBD1|TRBJ1-5|TRBV27
TGTGCCAGCAGCCGCCAGGGGGGTGCTCATCAGCCCCAGCATTTT
CASSRQGGAHQPQHF
>.|.|TRBJ2-2|TRBV7-3
TGTGCCAGCAGCTTAGAGTTACGGGCCGGGGAGCTGTTTTTT
CASSLELRAGELFF
>few|.|TRBJ2-2|TRBV7-3
TGTGCCAGCAGCCCAGCATCGACAGACACCGGGGAGCTGTTTTTT
CASSPASTDTGELFF
>.|TRBD1|TRBJ2-7|TRBV18
TGTGCCAGCTCGCCGGGACAGGGCCCCTACGAGCAGTACTTC
CASSPGQGPYEQYF
>.|.|TRBJ1-6|TRBV12-3/TRBV12-4
TGTGCCAGCAGTTTGACAGATAATTCACCCCTCCACTTT
CASSLTDNSPLHF
>.|.|TRBJ1-1|TRBV11-2
TGTGCCAGCAGCTTAGCGGGGTTGGCGAGGAACACTGAAGCTTTCTTT
CASSLAGLARNTEAFF
>.|.|TRBJ1-5|TRBV2
TGTGCCAGCAGTGAACAGGGAACTAATCAGCCCCAGCATTTT
CASSEQGTNQPQHF
>.|TRBD2|TRBJ2-5|TRBV4-1
TGCGCCAGCAGCCAAGCTCCCACGGGGGGGCCAGAGACCCAGTACTTC
CASSQAPTGGPETQYF
>.|.|TRBJ1-2|TRBV5-4
TGTGCCAGCAGCTTAGGAACGGGGTTGGGCTATGGCTACACCTTC
CASSLGTGLGYGYTF